The next 11 T cell receptor beta chains were all read from a single sample in a study of regulatory T cells in long-lasting Graves disease. CDR3 regions were amplified by Arm-PCR using iRepertoire HTBI primers to build TCR beta libraries. From the multiplex PCR reads, TCRdb called clonotypes with MiXCR, one entry per CDR3 protein. The repertoire holds 700,000 or so distinct CDR3 sequences, with 25% to 35% as singletons. Time point meaning: persistent/refractory GD, antithyroid drugs over 5 years with positive TRAb. Extracted PBMC RNA gave rise to the TCR library. Here the sequenced sample was peripheral blood mononuclear cells (PBMCs), taken when the disease was refractory, from a patient treated with antithyroid drugs. All receptors come from a female donor with Graves disease.

The chain recombines TRBV30 with TRBJ1-1; D is uncertain. V dropped 3 bases and J dropped 1 base, with 9 bases sitting between them. Germline CDR1 and CDR2: GTSNPN and SVGIG (reference sequence). The CDR3 consists of 13 residues. The CDR3 region has the DNA TGTGCCTGGAGAGCCGACGGGAACACTGAAGCTTTCTTT. Amino acid sequence: CAWRADGNTEAFF.

This clonotype was seen more than once but under ten times. The chain carries TRBV7-2 and TRBJ1-6; no definite D call. Trimming took 2 bases from V and 7 from J, leaving 12 bases between them. The CDR3 length is 15 residues. Germline assignment: CDR1 SGHTA and CDR2 FQGNSA. This CDR3 reads CASSLREGQNSPLHF. As DNA, the CDR3 is TGTGCCAGCAGCTTACGGGAGGGTCAGAATTCACCCCTCCACTTT. The full variable domain, completed using reference TRBV7-2 and TRBJ1-6, is GAGVSQSPSNKVTEKGKDVELRCDPISGHTALYWYRQSLGQGLEFLIYFQGNSAPDKSGLPSDRFSAERTGGSVSTLTIQRTQQEDSAVYLCASSLREGQNSPLHFGNGTRLTVT.

This clonotype was counted ten times or more. The V gene is TRBV12-3 or TRBV12-4, the J gene TRBJ1-1; the D gene is possibly TRBD1 (5 bases). The V end was cut by 4 bases, the J end by 2 bases, with 11 bases between. The CDR3 consists of 14 residues. Written as DNA, the CDR3 is TGTGCCAGCAGTTCCCGGACAAGAAACACTGAAGCTTTCTTT. As protein: CASSSRTRNTEAFF.

This clonotype was counted only a few times. The rearrangement uses TRBV7-3 and TRBJ2-2; D perhaps matches TRBD1 (5 bases). Germline lookup yields CDR1 SGHTA and CDR2 FQGTGA. This CDR3 has 13 residues. The germline V and J ends were trimmed by 8 bases and 1 base, with 8 bases remaining between them. The CDR3 region is CASGDRNTGELFF. The CDR3 region has the DNA TGTGCCAGCGGAGACAGGAACACCGGGGAGCTGTTTTTT.

There are a few counts of this clonotype. The chain recombines TRBV20-1 with TRBJ2-7, with 7 bases that match TRBD2. Germline V gives CDR1 DFQATT, CDR2 SNEGSKA (reference sequence). Trimming removed 2 bases from V and 4 bases from J; junction bases left unmatched: 17. The CDR3 extends over 17 amino acids. CDR3 nucleotide sequence: TGCAGTGCTAGAAGGGGTGGCGGCGGGAGAAGTTTGTACGAGCAGTACTTC. Residues: CSARRGGGGRSLYEQYF.

This clonotype was counted a few times. The V call is TRBV20-1, the J call TRBJ1-1; the match to TRBD1 covers 9 bases. The CDR3 is made up of 14 amino acids. Germline V gene sequence: CDR1 DFQATT, CDR2 SNEGSKA (reference sequence). Losses at the gene ends were 4 bases for V and 0 bases for J; bases not matched to a gene: 3. CDR3 sequence reads: CSATGTGMNTEAFF. The CDR3 bases are TGCAGTGCTACCGGGACAGGGATGAACACTGAAGCTTTCTTT.

This clonotype was counted a few times. The chain has TRBV3-1 and TRBJ1-6, with a possible D match to TRBD1 (5 bases). CDR3 size: 13 residues. Trimming removed 4 bases at V and 8 bases at J, with 9 bases between. Germline V gives CDR1 LGHDT, CDR2 YNNKEL (reference sequence). As DNA, the CDR3 is TGTGCCAGCAGCCCAGGGATATATTCACCCCTCCACTTT. Translation gives CASSPGIYSPLHF. The full variable domain, its missing parts supplied by reference TRBV3-1 and TRBJ1-6, is DTAVSQTPKYLVTQMGNDKSIKCEQNLGHDTMYWYKQDSKKFLKIMFSYNNKELIINETVPNRFSPKSPDKAHLNLHINSLELGDSAVYFCASSPGIYSPLHFGNGTRLTVT.

This clonotype was seen a handful of times. This sequence joins TRBV19 and TRBJ2-2; TRBD1 is a possible D gene (6 bases). This CDR3 spans 16 amino acids. Germline V gene sequence: CDR1 LNHDA, CDR2 SQIVND (reference sequence). V was cut by 6 bases and J by 1 base, with 15 bases left in between. CDR3 sequence (DNA): TGTGCCAGTAGCAGACGGGACAATGGGAACACCGGGGAGCTGTTTTTT. Protein sequence: CASSRRDNGNTGELFF. The full variable domain, with the rest looked up from reference TRBV19 and TRBJ2-2, is DGGITQSPKYLFRKEGQNVTLSCEQNLNHDAMYWYRQDPGQGLRLIYYSQIVNDFQKGDIAEGYSVSREKKESFPLTVTSAQKNPTAFYLCASSRRDNGNTGELFFGEGSRLTVL.

This clonotype was detected a few times. The V and J genes are TRBV11-2 and TRBJ1-3; 9 nucleotides agree with TRBD1. The CDR3 has 15 residues. Trimming removed 5 bases from V and 4 bases from J; junction bases left unmatched: 6. Germline V gene sequence: CDR1 SGHAT, CDR2 FQNNGV. The CDR3 protein is CASSPQGAKGNTIYF. The CDR3 nucleotides read TGTGCCAGCAGCCCACAGGGGGCTAAAGGAAACACCATATATTTT. Combining the CDR3 with reference TRBV11-2 and TRBJ1-3 gives the whole variable domain EAGVAQSPRYKIIEKRQSVAFWCNPISGHATLYWYQQILGQGPKLLIQFQNNGVVDDSQLPKDRFSAERLKGVDSTLKIQPAKLEDSAVYLCASSPQGAKGNTIYFGEGSWLTVV.

This clonotype was counted a few times. This rearrangement joins TRBV14 to TRBJ1-3, with 7 nucleotides matching TRBD1. Germline values: CDR1 SGHDN, CDR2 FVKESK. The V gene end was trimmed by 6 bases and the J gene end by 5 bases; junction bases not matched to a gene: 7. This CDR3 comprises 14 residues. CDR3 region: CASRQGTERNTIYF. The CDR3 DNA reads as TGTGCCAGCAGACAGGGGACCGAGAGAAACACCATATATTTT.

This clonotype was detected once. CDR3: CASSLGAGQDYGYTF. The CDR3 region has the DNA TGTGCCAGCAGCTTGGGGGCGGGACAGGACTATGGCTACACCTTC. The rearrangement joins TRBV5-4 to TRBJ1-2; 8 bases line up with TRBD1. This CDR3 comprises 15 residues. Trimming took 0 bases from V and 3 from J; bases not matched to a gene: 4. Per germline, CDR1 SGHNT and CDR2 YYREEE (reference sequence). Supplemented by reference TRBV5-4 and TRBJ1-2, the full variable domain reads ETGVTQSPTHLIKTRGQQVTLRCSSQSGHNTVSWYQQALGQGPQFIFQYYREEENGRGNFPPRFSGLQFPNYSSELNVNALELDDSALYLCASSLGAGQDYGYTFGSGTRLTVV.